The 17 T cell receptor beta chains given below trace back to one sample, sequenced in a study of T-cell reconstitution after alpha-beta-depleted transplantation in children. The authors prepared the TCRbeta library with unique molecular identifiers. TCRdb recomputed calls from the PCR reads with MiXCR, one row per CDR3 protein. The top ten hold around 7.5% of the sample, which has about 300,000 distinct CDR3 sequences, around 9.1% seen once. Sample: PBMCs, taken before TCRalphabeta/CD19-depleted stem cell transplant. The receptors shown here come from a boy in the first two years of life with acute myeloid leukemia, due to receive a stem cell transplant.

The chain combines TRBV7-9 with TRBJ2-4, with 7 bases that match TRBD1. The germline CDR1 and CDR2 sequences are SEHNR and FQNEAQ (reference sequence). V lost 5 bases, J lost 0 bases, and 10 bases stayed unmatched. The CDR3 covers 17 residues. CDR3 in DNA: TGTGCCAGCAGCCGCCGAGCTACAGGGGAAGCCAAAAACATTCAGTACTTC. Protein product: CASSRRATGEAKNIQYF.

This clonotype has more than one count but fewer than ten. CDR3: CASSHTSVNTGELFF. The DNA of the CDR3 is TGTGCCAGCAGTCACACTAGCGTAAACACCGGGGAGCTGTTTTTT. The genes are TRBV6-2 or TRBV6-3 and TRBJ2-2, with TRBD2 matching 7 bases. After removal of 5 bases from V and 2 bases from J, the junction contained 5 bases not matched to a gene. Germline V gene sequence: CDR1 MNHEY, CDR2 SVGEGT. The length of the CDR3 is 15 residues.

This clonotype was detected a few times. The rearrangement uses TRBV4-3 and TRBJ2-1, with D possibly matching TRBD1 (6 bases). Deletions cut 5 bases from V and 5 bases from J, with 10 bases between. CDR3 size: 13 residues. Germline V CDR1 and CDR2: LGHNA, YSLEER. CDR3 loop: CASSRTVNNEQFF. The CDR3 nucleotides read TGCGCCAGCAGCAGGACAGTGAACAATGAGCAGTTCTTC.

This clonotype was found many times. In nucleotides, the CDR3 is TGTGCCAGCAGCCAAGACCGGGACAATGAGCAGTTCTTC. It is translated as CASSQDRDNEQFF. The chain employs TRBV14 and TRBJ2-1; no clear D. Germline CDR1 SGHDN, CDR2 FVKESK. The CDR3 has 13 amino acids. Deletions cut 0 bases from V and 5 bases from J, with 5 bases between.

The chain couples TRBV24-1 to TRBJ2-6; 8 bases are a match to TRBD1. The CDR3 totals 15 residues. The V gene's germline CDR1 is KGHDR and CDR2 SFDVKD. V shed 4 bases and J 16 bases; nucleotides not matched to a gene: 14. CDR3 nucleotides: TGTGCCACCAGTGACCCAGGACAGGGTTTAAGCAGTCTGACTTTC. Amino acid sequence: CATSDPGQGLSSLTF.

This clonotype was found many times. The chain joins TRBV12-3 or TRBV12-4 to TRBJ2-5, with D hard to call. Trimming cost V 6 bases and J 7 bases, with 21 bases left between them. The CDR3 length is 15 residues. The CDR3: CASSLKTGPMGTQYF. The CDR3 nucleotides read TGTGCCAGCAGCCTCAAAACCGGGCCGATGGGGACCCAGTACTTC.

This clonotype showed up many times. This sequence joins TRBV18 and TRBJ2-5; D could derive from TRBD1 or TRBD2 (7 bases each). The CDR3 length is 17 residues. Between the trimmed V and J ends, which lost 3 bases and 5 bases, there was a span of 22 bases. Germline-derived CDR1 and CDR2 are KGHSH and LQKENI. The CDR3 is CASSPHAGDRERETQYF. The CDR3 DNA is TGTGCCAGCTCACCTCACGCGGGAGACAGGGAACGGGAGACCCAGTACTTC.

To note about this clonotype: This CDR3 is missing its conserved last phenylalanine or tryptophan, likely due to a read error. The chain carries TRBV7-3 and TRBJ2-3, with D perhaps assigned TRBD1 or TRBD2 (6 bases each). Deletions cut 1 base from V and 2 bases from J, with 13 bases between. The germline gives CDR1 SGHTA, CDR2 FQGTGA. There are 16 residues in the CDR3. The CDR3 sequence: CASSLISSGATDTQYS. As DNA, the CDR3 is TGTGCCAGCAGCTTAATTTCATCGGGGGCCACAGATACGCAGTATTCT.

The sample holds many counts of this clonotype. The rearrangement joins TRBV24-1 to TRBJ1-2, with D unresolved. V lost 4 bases, J lost 5 bases, and 13 bases lay in between. The CDR3 contains 14 residues. Germline-derived CDR1 and CDR2 are KGHDR and SFDVKD. The CDR3 is CATSDLDWQYGYTF. In DNA form, the CDR3 reads TGTGCCACCAGTGACCTTGACTGGCAATATGGCTACACCTTC.

This clonotype was recorded a few times. This rearrangement joins TRBV10-3 to TRBJ2-1; 7 positions agree with TRBD1. The V and J ends lost 6 bases and 5 bases, in that order; junction bases with no gene match: 10. There are 15 residues in the CDR3. Germline assignment: CDR1 ENHRY and CDR2 SYGVKD. The DNA for the CDR3 is TGTGCCATCAGCATGACAGGGATTGGAGACAATGAGCAGTTCTTC. Its translation is CAISMTGIGDNEQFF.

This clonotype was picked up many times. At one end, the junction sequence differs from germline, possibly due to a read error. This chain connects TRBV6-5 to TRBJ2-7; the D gene could be TRBD1 or TRBD2 (5 bases each). CDR3 size: 16 residues. Germline V gives CDR1 MNHEY, CDR2 SVGAGI. CDR3: CASSYLGRPSSYDQYF. The DNA of the CDR3 is TGTGCCAGCAGTTACCTGGGACGCCCGAGCTCCTACGATCAGTACTTC.

The gene calls are TRBV9 and TRBJ2-5; 7 bases fit TRBD1. Trimming cost V 3 bases and J 2 bases; bases outside gene matches: 10. The CDR3 sequence is 16 residues long. CDR1 is SGDLS and CDR2 is YYNGEE in the germline V gene. The CDR3 protein is CASSARTGSPQETQYF. The CDR3 DNA sequence: TGTGCCAGCAGCGCCCGGACAGGCTCCCCACAAGAGACCCAGTACTTC.

This clonotype was found many times. The rearrangement links TRBV7-2 to TRBJ1-1; tentative D call: TRBD1 (6 bases). Between the trimmed V and J ends, which lost 6 bases and 1 base, there was a span of 9 bases. Germline CDR1 reads SGHTA; CDR2 reads FQGNSA. The CDR3 loop spans 13 amino acids. This CDR3 reads CASSLQGNTEAFF. The DNA of the CDR3 is TGTGCCAGCAGTTTACAGGGGAACACTGAAGCTTTCTTT.

The V gene is TRBV18, the J gene TRBJ2-2; D is ambiguous. CDR1 is KGHSH and CDR2 is LQKENI in the germline V gene. CDR3 length equals 13 residues. Trimming removed 3 bases from V and 4 bases from J, with 6 bases in between. CDR3 sequence reads: CASSPELTGELFF. Here the CDR3 DNA reads TGTGCCAGCTCACCGGAGCTCACCGGGGAGCTGTTTTTT. Combining the CDR3 with reference TRBV18 and TRBJ2-2 gives the whole variable domain NAGVMQNPRHLVRRRGQEARLRCSPMKGHSHVYWYRQLPEEGLKFMVYLQKENIIDESGMPKERFSAEFPKEGPSILRIQQVVRGDSAAYFCASSPELTGELFFGEGSRLTVL.

V gene TRBV18 combines with J gene TRBJ2-7, with D perhaps TRBD2 (6 bases). Germline CDR1 and CDR2: KGHSH and LQKENI. The ends were cut back, 5 bases at V and 1 base at J, with 12 bases in the middle. CDR3 length: 14 residues. CDR3: CASSSDGGSYEQYF. The CDR3 nucleotides read TGTGCCAGCTCATCCGACGGGGGATCCTACGAGCAGTACTTC.

This clonotype was seen repeatedly, ten times or more. This sequence joins TRBV5-1 and TRBJ2-1; D gene ambiguous. The CDR3 runs to 13 residues. CDR1 and CDR2 (germline): SGHRS, YFSETQ. V dropped 1 base and J dropped 5 bases, with 7 bases sitting between them. CDR3 sequence (DNA): TGCGCCAGCAGCTTGTGGCAGCACAATGAGCAGTTCTTC. The encoded protein is CASSLWQHNEQFF.

CDR3 coding DNA: TGTGCCACCAGCAGAGGGCCTAGCGGGAGCCCACAAGATACGCAGTATTTT. It specifies CATSRGPSGSPQDTQYF. The genes are TRBV15 and TRBJ2-3; 10 nucleotides agree with TRBD2. CDR1 and CDR2 from the germline V gene are LNHNV and YYDKDF (reference sequence). This CDR3 spans 17 amino acids. The V gene end was trimmed by 1 base and the J gene end by 5 bases; junction bases not matched to a gene: 9.